This T cell receptor (beta chain) was obtained from a study of blood T cells in healthy people across ages. Primers used in a second PCR of roughly 6 to 12 cycles were a sample-barcoded 5' primer and a J-beta primer mix. TCRdb re-called the 5' RACE reads with MiXCR, one entry per CDR3 protein. The data hold 1.5 million to 2 million distinct CDR3 sequences, with around half observed a single time. This clonotype was found a few times. Germline assignment: CDR1 MNHEY and CDR2 SVGEGT. The length of the CDR3 is 15 residues. Trimming removed 6 bases at V and 2 bases at J, with 15 bases between. This receptor was taken from a woman between 40 and 50 years old in good health. The gene calls are TRBV6-2 or TRBV6-3 and TRBJ2-3; unclear D gene. The sequenced material came from blood. This CDR3 reads CASSPRERITDTQYF. Written as DNA, the CDR3 is TGTGCCAGCAGCCCCAGAGAGCGTATCACAGATACGCAGTATTTT.